This T cell receptor (beta chain) was sequenced in a study of blood T cell repertoires in COVID-19. Profiling relied on immunoSEQ multiplex PCR, and the TCRdb table lists in-frame clones only, not all of them. Seen here are 100,000 or so clones, about 85% observed once, and the top ten hold 1.5% to 2%. Trimming removed 0 bases at V and 5 bases at J, with 8 bases between. This CDR3 comprises 13 residues. Germline V gives CDR1 SGHRS, CDR2 YFSETQ. This receptor was identified in a woman aged 70 to 79 with active or convalescent COVID-19. The chain carries TRBV5-1 and TRBJ2-5, with no clear D. Sequenced input: peripheral blood. DNA of the CDR3: TGCGCCAGCAGCTTGGACCCCGGGGAGACCCAGTACTTC. This encodes CASSLDPGETQYF.